One T cell receptor beta chain is described in this entry. The antigen remains undetermined. Sorting of CD4+ cells into CD25+CD127- cells was performed for 4 to 6 patients. Collected material from alopecia areata patients comprised lesional scalp punch biopsies and peripheral blood. It was from PBMCs that CD4+ and CD8+ T cells were sorted. RNA extraction and reverse transcription yielded cDNA as sequencing template. TCRdb keeps only in-frame clones here, not all; method: immunoSEQ multiplex PCR. Altogether some 20,000 clones are present, around 67% being singletons, with the ten largest covering 4.5% to 5.5%. The sample belongs to a study of CD8+ T cells in alopecia areata. V shed 4 bases, J shed 5 bases, and the junction held 6 bases outside the gene matches. CDR1 and CDR2 from the germline V gene are SGHNT and YYREEE (reference sequence). This CDR3 is built from 14 residues. General study results and limits: Normal scalp had lower clonality than lesional scalp, with alopecia totalis/universalis lesions showing this most strongly.

The chain is built from TRBV5-4 and TRBJ2-5; the match to TRBD2 covers 9 bases. Sequences were obtained from CD4+ Tregs sorted from blood. The receptor comes from a human donor with alopecia areata. CDR3 DNA: TGTGCCAGCAGCCTTGGGACTAGCTGGGAGACCCAGTACTTC. This translates into CASSLGTSWETQYF.